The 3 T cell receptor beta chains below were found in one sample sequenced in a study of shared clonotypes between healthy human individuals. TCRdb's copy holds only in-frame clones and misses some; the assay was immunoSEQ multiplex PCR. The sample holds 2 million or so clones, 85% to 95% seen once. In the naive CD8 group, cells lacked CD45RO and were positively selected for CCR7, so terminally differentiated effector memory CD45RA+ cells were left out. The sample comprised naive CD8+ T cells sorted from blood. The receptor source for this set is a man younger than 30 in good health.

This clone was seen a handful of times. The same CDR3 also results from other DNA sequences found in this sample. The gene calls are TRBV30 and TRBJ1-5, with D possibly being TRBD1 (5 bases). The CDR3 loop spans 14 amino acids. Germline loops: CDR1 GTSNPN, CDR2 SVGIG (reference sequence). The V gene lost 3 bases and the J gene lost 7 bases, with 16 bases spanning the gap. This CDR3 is CAWSAGQGGQPQHF. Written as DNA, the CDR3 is TGTGCCTGGAGCGCCGGGCAGGGTGGCCAGCCCCAGCATTTT.

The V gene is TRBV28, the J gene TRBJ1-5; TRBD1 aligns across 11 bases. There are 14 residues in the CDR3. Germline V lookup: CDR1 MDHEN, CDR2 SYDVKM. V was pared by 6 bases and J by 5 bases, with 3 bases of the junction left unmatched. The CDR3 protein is CASSMGQGDQPQHF. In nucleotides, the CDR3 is TGTGCCAGCAGCATGGGACAGGGGGATCAGCCCCAGCATTTT.

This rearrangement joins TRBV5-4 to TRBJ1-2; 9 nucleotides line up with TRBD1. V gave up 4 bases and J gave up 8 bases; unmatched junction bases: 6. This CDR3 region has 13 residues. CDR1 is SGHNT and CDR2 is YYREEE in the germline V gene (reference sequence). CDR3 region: CASSRGQGGGYTF. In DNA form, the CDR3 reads TGTGCCAGCAGCAGGGGACAGGGTGGAGGCTACACCTTC.